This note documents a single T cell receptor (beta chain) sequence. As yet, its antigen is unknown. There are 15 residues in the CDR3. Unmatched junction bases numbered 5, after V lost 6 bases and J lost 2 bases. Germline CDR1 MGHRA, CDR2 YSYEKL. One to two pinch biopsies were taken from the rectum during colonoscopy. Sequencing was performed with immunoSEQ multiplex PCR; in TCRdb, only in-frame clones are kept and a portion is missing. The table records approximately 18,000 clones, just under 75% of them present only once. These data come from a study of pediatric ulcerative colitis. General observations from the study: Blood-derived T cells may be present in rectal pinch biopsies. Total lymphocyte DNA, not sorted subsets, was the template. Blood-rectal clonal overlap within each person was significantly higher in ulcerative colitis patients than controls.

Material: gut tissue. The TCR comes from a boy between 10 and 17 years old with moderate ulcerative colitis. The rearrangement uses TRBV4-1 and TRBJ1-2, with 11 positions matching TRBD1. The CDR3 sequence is CASSDRDRGNYGYTF. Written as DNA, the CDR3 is TGCGCCAGCAGTGACCGGGACAGGGGGAACTATGGCTACACCTTC.